This T cell receptor (beta chain) was sequenced in a study of blood T cell repertoires in COVID-19. The wider study: Both acute and convalescent COVID-19 samples were obtained from the United States, Italy and Spain.

Clones were sequenced by immunoSEQ multiplex PCR, and TCRdb holds only the in-frame ones, with some missing. The table lists some 140,000 clones, 60% to 80% of them singletons. The length of the CDR3 is 14 residues. Germline V lookup: CDR1 SGHTA, CDR2 FQGNSA. V lost 3 bases to trimming and J lost 4 bases, with 12 bases between them. This clonotype originated in a man in his 60s who had recovered from COVID-19. V is TRBV7-2 and J is TRBJ2-5; D perhaps matches TRBD1 (5 bases). The sample taken for sequencing was peripheral blood. Here the CDR3 reads CASSFDSAGETQYF. In DNA, the CDR3 is TGTGCCAGCAGCTTTGACAGCGCCGGAGAGACCCAGTACTTC.